This T cell receptor beta chain was recovered during a study of cytomegalovirus exposure and HLA in healthy donors. Study background: The same platform was used for the 120 validation repertoires and the roughly 640 first-cohort repertoires, a later analysis reported.

On this clone itself: Its specificity is unknown.

Study-wide results and limits: According to a later analysis, TCR clusters from the first cohort tended to co-occur in the approximately 130 validation repertoires.

Produced via immunoSEQ multiplex PCR; TCRdb's table is partial and in-frame only. Of fewer than 90,000 clones in the sample, 84% were seen once. The donors were members of the roughly 120-subject validation cohort (separate from the approximately 670-subject first cohort). The receptor was isolated from a woman aged 18-29 years in good health and CMV-seropositive. The sample was PBMCs.

CDR3 bases: TGTGCCGCAACAGATTCCTACGAGCAGTACTTC. It is translated as CAATDSYEQYF. The V and J genes are TRBV28 and TRBJ2-7; D unclear. Deletions cut 11 bases from V and 1 base from J, with 9 bases between. Germline assignment: CDR1 MDHEN and CDR2 SYDVKM. This CDR3 is built from 11 residues. Full variable domain (outside the CDR3, taken from reference TRBV28 and TRBJ2-7): DVKVTQSSRYLVKRTGEKVFLECVQDMDHENMFWYRQDPGLGLRLIYFSYDVKMKEKGDIPEGYSVSREKKERFSLILESASTNQTSMYLCAATDSYEQYFGPGTRLTVT.